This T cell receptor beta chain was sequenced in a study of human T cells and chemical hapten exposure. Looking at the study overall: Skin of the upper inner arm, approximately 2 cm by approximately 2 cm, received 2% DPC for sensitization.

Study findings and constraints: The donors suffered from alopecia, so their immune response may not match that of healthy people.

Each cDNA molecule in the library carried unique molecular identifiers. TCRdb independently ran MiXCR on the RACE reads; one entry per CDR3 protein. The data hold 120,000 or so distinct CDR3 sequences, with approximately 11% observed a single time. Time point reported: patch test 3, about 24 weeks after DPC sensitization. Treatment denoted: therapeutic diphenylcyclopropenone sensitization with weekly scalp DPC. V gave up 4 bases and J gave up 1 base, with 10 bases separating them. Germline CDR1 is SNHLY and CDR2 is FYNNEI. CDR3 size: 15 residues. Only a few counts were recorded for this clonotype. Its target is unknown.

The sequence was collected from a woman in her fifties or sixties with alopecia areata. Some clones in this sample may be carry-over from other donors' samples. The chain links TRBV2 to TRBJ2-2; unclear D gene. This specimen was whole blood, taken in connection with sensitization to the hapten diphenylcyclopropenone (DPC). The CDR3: CASSGKGKNTGELFF. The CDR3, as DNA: TGTGCCAGCAGTGGTAAAGGGAAGAACACCGGGGAGCTGTTTTTT. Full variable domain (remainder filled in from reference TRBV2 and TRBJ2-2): EPEVTQTPSHQVTQMGQEVILRCVPISNHLYFYWYRQILGQKVEFLVSFYNNEISEKSEIFDDQFSVERPDGSNFTLKIRSTKLEDSAMYFCASSGKGKNTGELFFGEGSRLTVL.